These 8 T cell receptor beta chains came from one sample sequenced in a study of regulatory T cells in long-lasting Graves disease. The time point: newly diagnosed GD, antithyroid drugs for less than 3 months. Making the TCR library involved RNA that had been extracted from PBMCs. Researchers made TCR beta libraries by using iRepertoire HTBI primers and running Arm-PCR on CDR3 regions. TCRdb ran MiXCR on the multiplex PCR reads and lists one entry per CDR3 protein. Of 550,000 to 650,000 distinct CDR3 sequences listed, approximately 16% are singletons. These same data were also listed under a study on T cells in Graves' hyperthyroidism and ophthalmopathy.

The input for sequencing was peripheral blood mononuclear cells (PBMCs), taken at new diagnosis, from a patient treated with antithyroid drugs. These receptors were obtained from a man aged 18 to 29 with Graves disease.

The chain is built from TRBV18 and TRBJ2-7; 14 bases fit TRBD2. Germline loops: CDR1 KGHSH, CDR2 LQKENI. The V and J ends lost 0 bases and 6 bases, in that order; junction bases with no gene match: 19. The length of the CDR3 is 21 residues. The CDR3 DNA reads TGTGCCAGCTCACCACCGGGACTAGCGGGAGTTTCTCCAAGTTTCTCAGGCGAGCAGTACTTC. Protein: CASSPPGLAGVSPSFSGEQYF. The variable domain in full, with the rest retrieved from reference TRBV18 and TRBJ2-7, is NAGVMQNPRHLVRRRGQEARLRCSPMKGHSHVYWYRQLPEEGLKFMVYLQKENIIDESGMPKERFSAEFPKEGPSILRIQQVVRGDSAAYFCASSPPGLAGVSPSFSGEQYFGPGTRLTVT.

This clonotype was counted at least ten times. The chain links TRBV7-9 to TRBJ2-3; the D call may be TRBD1 or TRBD2 (5 bases each). Looked up from germline, CDR1 is SEHNR and CDR2 is FQNEAQ (reference sequence). Trimming shortened V by 7 bases and J by 2 bases, and 19 bases separated the two germline ends. The length of the CDR3 is 16 residues. CDR3 nucleotide sequence: TGTGCCAGCACCGAAGGGTTCGGGGCCTCCACAGATACGCAGTATTTT. Its protein product is CASTEGFGASTDTQYF. The entire variable domain, with the rest obtained from reference TRBV7-9 and TRBJ2-3, is as follows: DTGVSQNPRHKITKRGQNVTFRCDPISEHNRLYWYRQTLGQGPEFLTYFQNEAQLEKSRLLSDRFSAERPKGSFSTLEIQRTEQGDSAMYLCASTEGFGASTDTQYFGPGTRLTVL.

In its sample, this clonotype was seen many times. The chain employs TRBV20-1 and TRBJ2-3, with 12 bases fitting TRBD2. The CDR3 sequence is 22 residues long. CDR1 is DFQATT and CDR2 is SNEGSKA in the germline V gene (reference sequence). V dropped 6 bases and J dropped 0; count of bases not matched to a gene: 25. This CDR3 is CSATTGPYVLAGGPMSTDTQYF. In nucleotides, the CDR3 is TGCAGTGCCACGACCGGTCCCTACGTCCTAGCGGGAGGGCCCATGAGCACAGATACGCAGTATTTT.

This clonotype was detected ten times or more. The V and J genes are TRBV7-2 and TRBJ1-4; 8 bases fit TRBD1. Unmatched junction bases numbered 9, after V lost 4 bases and J lost 8 bases. The CDR3 sequence is 15 residues long. The germline V gene encodes CDR1 SGHTA and CDR2 FQGNSA. CDR3 residues: CASSSGAGGLEKLFF. Written as DNA, the CDR3 is TGTGCCAGCAGCTCCGGGGCAGGGGGCTTAGAAAAACTGTTTTTT. The variable domain in full, with the rest retrieved from reference TRBV7-2 and TRBJ1-4, is GAGVSQSPSNKVTEKGKDVELRCDPISGHTALYWYRQSLGQGLEFLIYFQGNSAPDKSGLPSDRFSAERTGGSVSTLTIQRTQQEDSAVYLCASSSGAGGLEKLFFGSGTQLSVL.

The chain recombines TRBV5-8 with TRBJ2-1; 9 positions agree with TRBD1. The germline CDR1 and CDR2 sequences are SGHTS and YDEGEE. The CDR3 length is 17 residues. The trim removed 0 bases at V and 0 bases at J, leaving 4 bases unmatched. CDR3 DNA: TGTGCCAGCAGCTTGGAAGGGACAGGGCGCTCCTACAATGAGCAGTTCTTC. Protein product: CASSLEGTGRSYNEQFF.

This clonotype was counted at least ten times. This chain connects TRBV20-1 to TRBJ2-7; 12 nucleotides agree with TRBD2. Looked up from germline, CDR1 is DFQATT and CDR2 is SNEGSKA (reference sequence). Trimming removed 5 bases from V and 4 bases from J; junction bases left unmatched: 6. This CDR3 comprises 14 residues. CDR3 nucleotide sequence: TGCAGTGCTCCTGCACTAGCGGGAGGTTACGAGCAGTACTTC. It codes for CSAPALAGGYEQYF.

The V call is TRBV28, the J call TRBJ1-5; 9 bases are a match to TRBD1. The CDR3 is made up of 17 amino acids. CDR1 is MDHEN, CDR2 SYDVKM, per germline. Trimming cost V 6 bases and J 3 bases; bases outside gene matches: 12. Here the CDR3 reads CASRPAGTGYDNQPQHF. DNA for the CDR3: TGTGCCAGCAGGCCGGCCGGGACAGGGTACGACAATCAGCCCCAGCATTTT.

This clonotype was recorded at least ten times. One end of the junction fails to match germline, which may point to a read error. The V and J genes are TRBV5-1 and TRBJ2-6, with D unclear. This CDR3 is built from 14 residues. The V gene's germline CDR1 is SGHRS and CDR2 YFSETQ. The CDR3 bases are TGTGCCAGCAGCCCCTCCTCTGGGGCCAACGTCCTGACTTTC. Amino acids: CASSPSSGANVLTF.